The 3 T cell receptor beta chains reported below all come from one sample, sequenced in a study of CD8 T cells in acute hepatitis C reinfection. Described time point: naive CD8 control sorted from an acute-time-point sample. TCRdb's table, derived via immunoSEQ multiplex PCR, lists solely in-frame clones and lacks some. Counted here are tens of thousands of clones, around 85% occurring once; the ten biggest clones make up about a tenth. The sequencing input was naive CD8+ T cells from PBMCs. The origin of the receptors is a woman between 18 and 30 years old who spontaneously cleared hepatitis C infection.

The chain uses TRBV7-6 and TRBJ2-1, with TRBD2 matching 10 bases. Germline V gene data show CDR1 as SGHVS and CDR2 as FNYEAQ. V was clipped by 7 bases and J by 1 base; unmatched bases: 10. The CDR3 is 17 residues long. This CDR3 is CASTPVLLAGSYNEQFF. As DNA, the CDR3 is TGTGCCAGCACTCCTGTGCTACTAGCGGGGTCCTACAATGAGCAGTTCTTC.

V usage is TRBV28 and J usage is TRBJ1-1; 7 nucleotides line up with TRBD1. V lost 6 bases, J lost 8 bases, and 9 bases stayed unmatched. Looked up from germline, CDR1 is MDHEN and CDR2 is SYDVKM. This CDR3 is built from 13 residues. In nucleotides, the CDR3 is TGTGCCAGCAGAACCCGACAGGGTCCCGAAGCTTTCTTT. Translated: CASRTRQGPEAFF. The full variable domain, in which reference TRBV28 and TRBJ1-1 provide the parts outside the CDR3, is DVKVTQSSRYLVKRTGEKVFLECVQDMDHENMFWYRQDPGLGLRLIYFSYDVKMKEKGDIPEGYSVSREKKERFSLILESASTNQTSMYLCASRTRQGPEAFFGQGTRLTVV.

This chain connects TRBV7-6 to TRBJ2-1; tentatively, D is TRBD2 (6 bases). There are 17 residues in the CDR3. V dropped 4 bases and J dropped 5 bases, with 21 bases sitting between them. The V gene's germline CDR1 is SGHVS and CDR2 FNYEAQ. The CDR3 sequence is CASSSRLRDSRNNEQFF. DNA for the CDR3: TGTGCCAGCAGCTCAAGACTCCGGGACTCTCGTAACAATGAGCAGTTCTTC.